One sample yielded the 7 T cell receptor beta chains listed below, sequenced in a study of preoperative IRX-2 immunotherapy in early breast cancer (dated by TCRdb to about 2019). The library was made by the immunoSEQ multiplex PCR assay. TCRdb retrieved this table from immuneACCESS and kept in-frame rearrangements only. Not all clones are present; in checked studies, unresolved V genes account for under half, and no reason is known for the remainder. The sample contains roughly 43,000 clones, approximately 94% of them found a single time. Together, the top ten hold about 1.6% of the sample. The treatment or condition label, read with the paper, signifies: preoperative locoregional IRX-2 cytokine immunotherapy. The source material was tumor tissue, sampled after IRX-2 immunotherapy. These receptors were obtained from a human donor with breast cancer.

The rearrangement links TRBV29-1 to TRBJ2-3, with D perhaps being TRBD1 or TRBD2 (6 bases each). This CDR3 comprises 11 residues. Trimming stripped 8 bases from V and 4 bases from J, with 10 bases between. The V gene's germline CDR1 is SQVTM and CDR2 ANQGSEA. The CDR3 DNA follows: TGCAGCTGGGGGGCTGCAGATACGCAGTATTTT. Translating it yields CSWGAADTQYF.

The chain recombines TRBV6-6 with TRBJ1-5; TRBD1 matches at 10 bases. In germline, CDR1 is MNHNY, CDR2 SVGAGI (reference sequence). The CDR3 covers 16 residues. V lost 7 bases, J lost 3 bases, and 9 bases stayed unmatched. The chain's CDR3 is CASTTTGTGVNQPQHF. The CDR3 nucleotides are TGTGCCAGCACCACCACCGGGACAGGGGTCAATCAGCCCCAGCATTTT.

CDR3 sequence (DNA): TGTGCCAGCAGTGTGACAGGGTCAAATCAGCCCCAGCATTTT. This encodes CASSVTGSNQPQHF. This chain uses TRBV27 with TRBJ1-5; 7 bases map to TRBD1. CDR1 MNHEY and CDR2 SMNVEV come from the germline V gene (reference sequence). J was trimmed by 4 bases and V by 5 bases; bases with no gene match: 5. The CDR3 sequence is 14 residues long.

The chain is built from TRBV21-1 and TRBJ1-5; the table's D call, TRBD1, was not checked against the DNA. TRBV21-1 is designated a pseudogene. The CDR3 is 15 amino acids. The CDR3 loop is CASSKRGHRNQPQHF. The CDR3 DNA reads as TGTGCCAGCAGCAAACGCGGACACCGTAATCAGCCCCAGCATTTT.

The chain has TRBV6-1 and TRBJ2-3, with D maybe TRBD1 (6 bases). CDR3 length: 15 amino acids. Germline loops: CDR1 MNHNS, CDR2 SASEGT. V dropped 4 bases and J dropped 4 bases, with 15 bases sitting between them. The CDR3 bases are TGTGCCAGCAGTGCATTTCAACAGGGCGCAGATACGCAGTATTTT. Encoded protein: CASSAFQQGADTQYF.

The chain has TRBV9 and TRBJ1-1; no definite D call. Trimming took 1 base from V and 3 from J, leaving 4 bases between them. The CDR3 is 12 residues long. Germline V gene data show CDR1 as SGDLS and CDR2 as YYNGEE. CDR3 amino acids: CASSVSYTEAFF. For the CDR3, the DNA is TGTGCCAGCAGCGTATCATACACTGAAGCTTTCTTT.

The chain carries TRBV29-1 and TRBJ2-6; TRBD2 aligns across 7 bases. Unmatched junction bases numbered 8, after V lost 6 bases and J lost 0 bases. This CDR3 spans 16 amino acids. Germline V CDR1 and CDR2: SQVTM, ANQGSEA. CDR3 residues: CSVRGGGSSGANVLTF. CDR3 coding DNA: TGCAGCGTGCGCGGGGGAGGTAGCTCTGGGGCCAACGTCCTGACTTTC.